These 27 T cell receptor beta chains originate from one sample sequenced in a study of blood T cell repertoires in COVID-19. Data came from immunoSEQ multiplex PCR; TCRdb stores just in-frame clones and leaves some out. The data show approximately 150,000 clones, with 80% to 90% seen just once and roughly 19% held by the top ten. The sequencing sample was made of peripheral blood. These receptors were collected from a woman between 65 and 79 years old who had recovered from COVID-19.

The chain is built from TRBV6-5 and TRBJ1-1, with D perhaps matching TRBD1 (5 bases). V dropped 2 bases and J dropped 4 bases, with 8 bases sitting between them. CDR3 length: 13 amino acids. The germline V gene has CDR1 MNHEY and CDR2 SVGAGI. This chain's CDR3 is CASSYPGVTEAFF. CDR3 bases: TGTGCCAGCAGTTACCCGGGGGTCACTGAAGCTTTCTTT.

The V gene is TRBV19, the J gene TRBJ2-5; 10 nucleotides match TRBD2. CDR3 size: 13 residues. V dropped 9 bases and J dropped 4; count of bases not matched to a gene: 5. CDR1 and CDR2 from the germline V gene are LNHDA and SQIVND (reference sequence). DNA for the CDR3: TGTGCCAGCCAGTTAGCGGGAGGAGAGACCCAGTACTTC. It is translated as CASQLAGGETQYF.

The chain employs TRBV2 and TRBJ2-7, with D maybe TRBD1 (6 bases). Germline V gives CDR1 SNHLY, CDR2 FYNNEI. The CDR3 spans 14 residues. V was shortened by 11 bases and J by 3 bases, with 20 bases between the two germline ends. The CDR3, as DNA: TGTGCCGCCCACCGAGGACAGCTGAACTACGAGCAGTACTTC. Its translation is CAAHRGQLNYEQYF.

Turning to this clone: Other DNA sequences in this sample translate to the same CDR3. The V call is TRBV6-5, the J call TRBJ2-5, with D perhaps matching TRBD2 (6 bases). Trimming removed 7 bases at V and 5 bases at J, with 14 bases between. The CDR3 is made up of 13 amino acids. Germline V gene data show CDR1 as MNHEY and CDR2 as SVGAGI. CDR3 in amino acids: CASTLRGSETQYF. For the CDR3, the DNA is TGTGCCAGCACCCTCCGGGGGAGTGAGACCCAGTACTTC.

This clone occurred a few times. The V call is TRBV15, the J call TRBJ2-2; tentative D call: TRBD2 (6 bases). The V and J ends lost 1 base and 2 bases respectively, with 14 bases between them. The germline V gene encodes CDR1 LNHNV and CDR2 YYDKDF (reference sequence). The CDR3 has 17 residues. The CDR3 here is CATSRVGGSFNTGELFF. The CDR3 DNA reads TGTGCCACCAGCAGAGTTGGGGGGAGCTTCAACACCGGGGAGCTGTTTTTT.

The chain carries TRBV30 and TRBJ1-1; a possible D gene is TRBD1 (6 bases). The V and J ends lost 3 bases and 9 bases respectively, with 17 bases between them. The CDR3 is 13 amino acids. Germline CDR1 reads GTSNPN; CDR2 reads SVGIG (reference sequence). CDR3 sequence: CAWSLRSRGKAFF. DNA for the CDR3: TGTGCCTGGAGCCTCCGGTCCAGGGGAAAAGCTTTCTTT.

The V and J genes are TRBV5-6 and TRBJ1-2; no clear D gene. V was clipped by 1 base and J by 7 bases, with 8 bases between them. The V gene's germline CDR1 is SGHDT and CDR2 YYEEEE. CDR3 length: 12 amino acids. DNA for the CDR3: TGTGCCAGCAGCTTGAGGGAGTTTGGCTACACCTTC. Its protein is CASSLREFGYTF.

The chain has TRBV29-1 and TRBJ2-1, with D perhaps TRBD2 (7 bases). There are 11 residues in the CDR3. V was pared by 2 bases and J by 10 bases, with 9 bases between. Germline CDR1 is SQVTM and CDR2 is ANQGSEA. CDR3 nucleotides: TGCAGCGTTGAACGGGGGGCCGAGCAGTTCTTC. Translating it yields CSVERGAEQFF.

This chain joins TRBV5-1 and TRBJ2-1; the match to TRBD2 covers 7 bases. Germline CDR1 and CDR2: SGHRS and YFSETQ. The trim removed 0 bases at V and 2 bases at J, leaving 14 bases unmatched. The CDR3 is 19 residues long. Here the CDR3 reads CASSLAGLAAQRTYNEQFF. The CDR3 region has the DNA TGCGCCAGCAGCTTGGCCGGGCTAGCGGCTCAACGCACCTACAATGAGCAGTTCTTC.

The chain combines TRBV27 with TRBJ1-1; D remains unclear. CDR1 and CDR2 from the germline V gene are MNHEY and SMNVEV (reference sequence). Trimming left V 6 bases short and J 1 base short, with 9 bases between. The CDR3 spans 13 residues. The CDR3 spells CASRPRGNTEAFF. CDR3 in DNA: TGTGCCAGCAGACCTCGAGGGAACACTGAAGCTTTCTTT.

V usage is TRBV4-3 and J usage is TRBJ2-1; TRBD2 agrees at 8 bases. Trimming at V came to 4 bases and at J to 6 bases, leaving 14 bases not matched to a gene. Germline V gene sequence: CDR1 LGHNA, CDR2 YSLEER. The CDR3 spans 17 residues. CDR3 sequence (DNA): TGCGCCAGCAGCCGATCGGTCGGGGGCGGGAGGACCAATGAGCAGTTCTTC. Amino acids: CASSRSVGGGRTNEQFF.

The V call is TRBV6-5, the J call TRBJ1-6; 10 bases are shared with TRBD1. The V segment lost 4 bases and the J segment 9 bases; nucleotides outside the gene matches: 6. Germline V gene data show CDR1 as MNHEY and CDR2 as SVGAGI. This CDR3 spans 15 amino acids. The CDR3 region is CASSFGGQGGSPLHF. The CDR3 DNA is TGTGCCAGCAGTTTCGGAGGACAGGGGGGTTCACCCCTCCACTTT.

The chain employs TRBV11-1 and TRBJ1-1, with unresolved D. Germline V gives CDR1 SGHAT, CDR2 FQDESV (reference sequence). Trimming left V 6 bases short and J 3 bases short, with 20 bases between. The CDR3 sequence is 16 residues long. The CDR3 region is CASRATALGRDTEAFF. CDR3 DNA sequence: TGTGCCAGCAGAGCGACGGCCCTCGGGCGGGACACTGAAGCTTTCTTT.

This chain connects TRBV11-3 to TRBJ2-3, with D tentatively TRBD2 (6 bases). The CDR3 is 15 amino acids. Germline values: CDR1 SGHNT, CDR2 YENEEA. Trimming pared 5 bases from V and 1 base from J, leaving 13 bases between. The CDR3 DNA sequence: TGTGCCAGCAGCGGTGCCGGGGGTGGCACAGATACGCAGTATTTT. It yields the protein CASSGAGGGTDTQYF.

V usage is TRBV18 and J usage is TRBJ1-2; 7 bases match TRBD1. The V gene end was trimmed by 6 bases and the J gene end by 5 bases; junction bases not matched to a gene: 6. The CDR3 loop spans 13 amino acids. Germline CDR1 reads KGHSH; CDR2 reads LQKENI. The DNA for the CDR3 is TGTGCCAGCTCTCCCCGGGACAGTTATGGCTACACCTTC. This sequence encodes CASSPRDSYGYTF.

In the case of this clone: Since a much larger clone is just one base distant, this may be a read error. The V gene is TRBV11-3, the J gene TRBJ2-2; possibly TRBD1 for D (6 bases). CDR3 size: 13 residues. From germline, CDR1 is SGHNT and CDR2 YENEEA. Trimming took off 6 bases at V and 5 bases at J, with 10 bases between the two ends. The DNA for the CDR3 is TGTGCCAGCAGGGAACAGGGAACCGGGGAGCTGTTTTTT. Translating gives CASREQGTGELFF. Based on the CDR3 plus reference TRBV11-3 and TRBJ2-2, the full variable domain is EAGVVQSPRYKIIEKKQPVAFWCNPISGHNTLYWYLQNLGQGPELLIRYENEEAVDDSQLPKDRFSAERLKGVDSTLKIQPAELGDSAVYLCASREQGTGELFFGEGSRLTVL.

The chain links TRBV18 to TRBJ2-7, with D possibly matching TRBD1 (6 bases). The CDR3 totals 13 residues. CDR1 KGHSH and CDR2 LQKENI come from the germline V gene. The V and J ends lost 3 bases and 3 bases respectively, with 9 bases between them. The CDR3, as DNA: TGTGCCAGCTCACCGGGGACAATCTACGAGCAGTACTTC. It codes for CASSPGTIYEQYF.

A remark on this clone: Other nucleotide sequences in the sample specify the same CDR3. The CDR3 DNA is TGTGCCAGCTCACCCACAGGGGGGGATGAAAAACTGTTTTTT. Residues: CASSPTGGDEKLFF. The chain joins TRBV18 to TRBJ1-4; 8 positions match TRBD1. CDR1 is KGHSH, CDR2 LQKENI, per germline. The CDR3 covers 14 residues. V was clipped by 3 bases and J by 6 bases; unmatched bases: 3. Combining the CDR3 with reference TRBV18 and TRBJ1-4 gives the whole variable domain NAGVMQNPRHLVRRRGQEARLRCSPMKGHSHVYWYRQLPEEGLKFMVYLQKENIIDESGMPKERFSAEFPKEGPSILRIQQVVRGDSAAYFCASSPTGGDEKLFFGSGTQLSVL.

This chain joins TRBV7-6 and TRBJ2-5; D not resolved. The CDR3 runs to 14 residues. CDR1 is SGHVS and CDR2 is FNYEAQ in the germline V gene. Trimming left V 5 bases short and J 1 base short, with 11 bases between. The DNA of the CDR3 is TGTGCCAGCAGCAAAACAGCCATCCAAGAGACCCAGTACTTC. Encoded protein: CASSKTAIQETQYF.

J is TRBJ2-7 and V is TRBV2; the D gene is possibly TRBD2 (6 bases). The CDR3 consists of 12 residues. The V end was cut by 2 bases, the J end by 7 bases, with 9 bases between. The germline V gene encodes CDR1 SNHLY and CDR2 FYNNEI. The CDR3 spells CASSEPGTEQYF. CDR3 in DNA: TGTGCCAGCAGTGAACCAGGGACTGAGCAGTACTTC.

Here the CDR3 DNA reads TGTGCCAGCAGCGTAGGGGCAGGCGCCTACGAGCAGTACTTC. Translation: CASSVGAGAYEQYF. The chain recombines TRBV9 with TRBJ2-7; D call uncertain. In germline, CDR1 is SGDLS, CDR2 YYNGEE. V lost 0 bases and J lost 2, with 9 bases in between. The CDR3 totals 14 residues.

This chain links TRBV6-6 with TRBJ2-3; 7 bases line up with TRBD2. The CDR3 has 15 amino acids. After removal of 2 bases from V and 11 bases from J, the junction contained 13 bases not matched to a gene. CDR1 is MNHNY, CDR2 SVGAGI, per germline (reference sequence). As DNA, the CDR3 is TGTGCCAGCAGTTACAGACGTGGGGGAGGGTCCGAGCAGTATTTT. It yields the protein CASSYRRGGGSEQYF.

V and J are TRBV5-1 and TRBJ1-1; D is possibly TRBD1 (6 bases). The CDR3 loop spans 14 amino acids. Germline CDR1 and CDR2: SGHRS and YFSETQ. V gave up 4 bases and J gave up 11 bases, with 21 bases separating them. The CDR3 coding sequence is TGCGCCAGCAGCCCCCAGCTGAATAACCAGGGGGCTTTCTTT. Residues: CASSPQLNNQGAFF. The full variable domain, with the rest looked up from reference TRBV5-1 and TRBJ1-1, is KAGVTQTPRYLIKTRGQQVTLSCSPISGHRSVSWYQQTPGQGLQFLFEYFSETQRNKGNFPGRFSGRQFSNSRSEMNVSTLELGDSALYLCASSPQLNNQGAFFGQGTRLTVV.

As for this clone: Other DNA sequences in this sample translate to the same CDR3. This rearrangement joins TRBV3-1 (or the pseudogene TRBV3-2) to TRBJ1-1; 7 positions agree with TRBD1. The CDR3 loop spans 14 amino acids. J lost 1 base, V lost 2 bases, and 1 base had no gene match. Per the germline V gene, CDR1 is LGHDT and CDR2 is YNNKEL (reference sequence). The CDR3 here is CASSQRDRNTEAFF. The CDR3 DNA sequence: TGTGCCAGCAGCCAAAGGGACAGGAACACTGAAGCTTTCTTT.

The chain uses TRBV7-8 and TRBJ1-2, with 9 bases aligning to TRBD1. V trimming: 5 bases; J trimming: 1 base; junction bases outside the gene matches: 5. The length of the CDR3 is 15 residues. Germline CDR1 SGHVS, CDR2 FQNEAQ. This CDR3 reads CASSPKGQGNYGYTF. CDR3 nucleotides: TGTGCCAGCAGCCCAAAGGGACAGGGTAACTATGGCTACACCTTC.

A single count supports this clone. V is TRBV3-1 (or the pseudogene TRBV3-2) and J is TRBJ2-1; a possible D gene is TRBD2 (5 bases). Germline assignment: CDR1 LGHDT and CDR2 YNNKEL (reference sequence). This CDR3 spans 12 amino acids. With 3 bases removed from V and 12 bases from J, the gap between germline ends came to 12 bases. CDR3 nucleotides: TGTGCCAGCAGCCAGGAGCGGTTTGGGCAGTTCTTC. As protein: CASSQERFGQFF.

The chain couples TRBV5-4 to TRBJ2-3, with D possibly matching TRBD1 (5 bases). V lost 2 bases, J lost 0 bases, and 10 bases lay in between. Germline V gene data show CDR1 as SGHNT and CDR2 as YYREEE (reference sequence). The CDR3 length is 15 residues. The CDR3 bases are TGTGCCAGCAGCTTCCGACAGATTAGCACAGATACGCAGTATTTT. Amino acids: CASSFRQISTDTQYF. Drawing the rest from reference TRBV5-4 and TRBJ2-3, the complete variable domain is ETGVTQSPTHLIKTRGQQVTLRCSSQSGHNTVSWYQQALGQGPQFIFQYYREEENGRGNFPPRFSGLQFPNYSSELNVNALELDDSALYLCASSFRQISTDTQYFGPGTRLTVL.